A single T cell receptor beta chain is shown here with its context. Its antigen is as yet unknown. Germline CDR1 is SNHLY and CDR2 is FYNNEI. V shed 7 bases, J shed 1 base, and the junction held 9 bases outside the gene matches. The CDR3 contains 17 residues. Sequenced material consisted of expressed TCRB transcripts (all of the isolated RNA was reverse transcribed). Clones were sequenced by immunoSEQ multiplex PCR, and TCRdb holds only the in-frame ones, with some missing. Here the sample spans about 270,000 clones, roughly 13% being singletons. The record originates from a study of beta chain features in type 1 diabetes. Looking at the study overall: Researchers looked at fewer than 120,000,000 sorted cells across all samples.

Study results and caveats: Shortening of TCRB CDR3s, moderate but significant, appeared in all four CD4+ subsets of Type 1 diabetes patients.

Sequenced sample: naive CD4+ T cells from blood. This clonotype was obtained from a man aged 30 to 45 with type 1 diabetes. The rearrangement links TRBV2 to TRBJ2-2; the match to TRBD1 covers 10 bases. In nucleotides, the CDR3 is TGTGCCAGCAATCGGGACAGGGGTTTAGGGAACACCGGGGAGCTGTTTTTT. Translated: CASNRDRGLGNTGELFF.